This T cell receptor (beta chain) was found in a study of OX40 agonist ivuxolimab in advanced cancers. Study in general: Patients were dosed intravenously with ivuxolimab at 0.01 to 10 mg/kg every 2 weeks. Hepatocellular carcinoma, melanoma, renal cell or head and neck cancer occurred in dose-escalation patients. The study's findings and limits: Expanded clones were, on average, more numerous in CD8+ T cells than in CD4+. Antigen specificity of clonally expanded peripheral T cells was not established.

The CDR3 runs 15 residues. The ends lost 4 bases at V and 6 bases at J; junction bases unmatched: 11. Germline V gene lookup returns CDR1 MDHEN and CDR2 SYDVKM. In the case of this clone: Its antigen remains unknown.

Profiled with immunoSEQ multiplex PCR; TCRdb holds only in-frame clones, not every one. The sample has 60,000 to 75,000 clones; approximately 88% are singletons. The chain employs TRBV28 and TRBJ2-7, with 8 bases lining up with TRBD1. The TCR was taken from an adult with an advanced solid tumor such as melanoma, head and neck, liver or kidney cancer. Specimen: CD4+ or CD8+ T cells sorted from blood, collected in a trial of the OX40 agonist ivuxolimab. CDR3 region: CASSSPGGRGSEQYF. DNA of the CDR3: TGTGCCAGCAGTTCGCCAGGGGGCAGGGGGTCCGAGCAGTACTTC.